This T cell receptor beta chain was captured by sequencing in a study of T cell changes during pregnancy in multiple sclerosis. Repertoires were generated with immunoSEQ multiplex PCR, while TCRdb's copy carries only in-frame clones and drops some. The sample lists 40,000 or so clones, over 85% occurring once. Sequences were derived from CD4+ T cells from peripheral blood mononuclear cells, sampled before pregnancy. The clonotype originates from a female donor with multiple sclerosis, enrolled in a pregnancy study.

Here the CDR3 reads CASSRQIWGNSPLHF. CDR3 nucleotides: TGTGCCAGCAGTCGACAGATCTGGGGAAATTCACCCCTCCACTTT. The rearrangement uses TRBV28 and TRBJ1-6; tentative D call: TRBD1 (5 bases). With 5 bases removed from V and 7 bases from J, the gap between germline ends came to 15 bases. The CDR3 is 15 amino acids. The germline CDR1 and CDR2 sequences are MDHEN and SYDVKM. Full variable domain (missing parts from reference TRBV28 and TRBJ1-6): DVKVTQSSRYLVKRTGEKVFLECVQDMDHENMFWYRQDPGLGLRLIYFSYDVKMKEKGDIPEGYSVSREKKERFSLILESASTNQTSMYLCASSRQIWGNSPLHFGNGTRLTVT.